This TCR beta chain was profiled in a study of cytomegalovirus exposure and HLA in healthy donors. Clones were read by immunoSEQ multiplex PCR, and TCRdb kept only the in-frame ones, dropping some. Among approximately 280,000 clones listed, 80% to 90% were seen once. Germline values: CDR1 SGHKS, CDR2 YYEKEE (reference sequence). V lost 0 bases to trimming and J lost 1 base, with 10 bases between them. The CDR3 totals 15 residues. Sequenced sample: PBMCs. The clonotype originates from a woman younger than 35 in good health and CMV-seronegative. This chain joins TRBV5-5 and TRBJ1-1, with D possibly being TRBD1 (6 bases). The CDR3 DNA follows: TGTGCCAGCAGCTTGGTCGGACAGTCGAACACTGAAGCTTTCTTT. Protein: CASSLVGQSNTEAFF.